What follows are 31 T cell receptor beta chains derived from one specimen sequenced in a study of control samples from healthy donors and cancer patients. The repertoire was sequenced with immunoSEQ multiplex PCR; TCRdb's copy has only in-frame clones and lacks some. The sample shows tens of thousands of clones, 90% of them seen only once. The specimen was PBMCs. Source of these receptors: a man aged 55 to 70 with colorectal cancer.

This clone has just one count. V gene TRBV2 combines with J gene TRBJ2-2; perhaps D is TRBD1 or TRBD2 (5 bases each). Germline V gives CDR1 SNHLY, CDR2 FYNNEI. The CDR3 loop spans 13 amino acids. The V end was cut by 5 bases, the J end by 8 bases, with 12 bases between. The CDR3, as DNA: TGTGCCAGCAGTTCCTGGGACGCAGGGGAGCTGTTTTTT. It translates to CASSSWDAGELFF.

The chain employs TRBV6-5 and TRBJ2-1; TRBD2 aligns across 7 bases. Losses at the gene ends were 4 bases for V and 6 bases for J; bases not matched to a gene: 9. The germline gives CDR1 MNHEY, CDR2 SVGAGI. This CDR3 contains 15 residues. CDR3 sequence reads: CASSFLAGEGNEQFF. The CDR3 DNA sequence: TGTGCCAGCAGTTTCCTGGCGGGGGAAGGCAATGAGCAGTTCTTC.

The chain carries TRBV19 and TRBJ1-5; TRBD1 matches 8 bases. Germline CDR1 and CDR2: LNHDA and SQIVND (reference sequence). The CDR3 spans 16 residues. V shed 1 base, J shed 5 bases, and the junction held 7 bases outside the gene matches. The CDR3 sequence is CASSIGDRGWDQPQHF. CDR3 bases: TGTGCCAGTAGTATAGGAGACAGGGGATGGGATCAGCCCCAGCATTTT.

J is TRBJ2-7 and V is TRBV16; no reliable D call. CDR1 is KGHSY and CDR2 is FQNENV in the germline V gene. Deletions cut 6 bases from V and 3 bases from J, with 15 bases between. The CDR3 runs 14 residues. The CDR3 nucleotides are TGTGCCAGCAGTCCCGGATCGGGTGGCTACGAGCAGTACTTC. Residues: CASSPGSGGYEQYF.

This chain links TRBV19 with TRBJ2-3, with 8 bases identical to TRBD1. Germline V gene sequence: CDR1 LNHDA, CDR2 SQIVND (reference sequence). The CDR3 is made up of 16 amino acids. J lost 4 bases, V lost 5 bases, and 11 bases had no gene match. The CDR3, as DNA: TGTGCCAGTAGTCCACAGACAGGGGAAAACTCAGATACGCAGTATTTT. This sequence encodes CASSPQTGENSDTQYF.

V gene TRBV7-9 combines with J gene TRBJ1-5, with D perhaps matching TRBD1 (5 bases). The length of the CDR3 is 14 residues. Trimming cost V 1 base and J 7 bases, with 11 bases left between them. Germline V gives CDR1 SEHNR, CDR2 FQNEAQ (reference sequence). The CDR3 coding sequence is TGTGCCAGCAGCTTAGGGGGGGGAACCCAGCCCCAGCATTTT. This encodes CASSLGGGTQPQHF. The full variable domain, with the rest looked up from reference TRBV7-9 and TRBJ1-5, is DTGVSQNPRHKITKRGQNVTFRCDPISEHNRLYWYRQTLGQGPEFLTYFQNEAQLEKSRLLSDRFSAERPKGSFSTLEIQRTEQGDSAMYLCASSLGGGTQPQHFGDGTRLSIL.

The table lists this clone with a few counts. This chain links TRBV4-1 with TRBJ2-1, with TRBD2 matching over 9 bases. The CDR3 is 12 amino acids. The V gene's germline CDR1 is MGHRA and CDR2 YSYEKL. The trim removed 2 bases at V and 14 bases at J, leaving 4 bases unmatched. This chain's CDR3 is CASSQSSGVKFF. DNA of the CDR3: TGCGCCAGCAGCCAATCTAGCGGGGTTAAGTTCTTC.

The gene calls are TRBV19 and TRBJ1-5, with D possibly matching TRBD1 (5 bases). Trimming removed 3 bases at V and 10 bases at J, with 16 bases between. The germline V gene has CDR1 LNHDA and CDR2 SQIVND (reference sequence). The CDR3 runs 14 residues. The CDR3 is CASSISTALQPQHF. CDR3 DNA sequence: TGTGCCAGTAGTATCTCGACAGCACTTCAACCCCAGCATTTT.

Regarding this clone: Different DNA sequences within this sample yield the same CDR3. The chain couples TRBV18 to TRBJ2-5, with D uncertain. Per the germline V gene, CDR1 is KGHSH and CDR2 is LQKENI. Between the trimmed V and J ends, which lost 3 bases and 4 bases, there was a span of 9 bases. The CDR3 is made up of 13 amino acids. This CDR3 reads CASSPGLGETQYF. In DNA, the CDR3 is TGTGCCAGCTCACCGGGCTTGGGAGAGACCCAGTACTTC.

The rearrangement joins TRBV21-1 to TRBJ2-7. TRBV21-1 is an annotated pseudogene. The CDR3 runs to 18 residues. The DNA of the CDR3 is TGTGCCAGCAGCTTCGAGGGCCCGCCCCAGGGGGGGCCGTACGAGCAGTACTTC. Its protein is CASSFEGPPQGGPYEQYF.

Concerning this clone itself: The junction differs from germline at one of its ends, possibly a read error. The same CDR3 is also encoded by other DNA sequences in this sample. The rearrangement links TRBV3-1 (or the pseudogene TRBV3-2) to TRBJ2-3; D may be TRBD2 (6 bases). The CDR3 runs 14 residues. Germline CDR1 and CDR2: LGHDT and YNNKEL (reference sequence). Written as DNA, the CDR3 is TGCGCCAGCAGCCGCGGGACTCCCAAGGATACGCAGTATTTT. This sequence encodes CASSRGTPKDTQYF.

This clone came up once. The chain combines TRBV7-8 with TRBJ1-1; D gene unclear. Trimming removed 5 bases at V and 2 bases at J, with 12 bases between. This CDR3 region has 14 residues. The germline V gene encodes CDR1 SGHVS and CDR2 FQNEAQ. CDR3 nucleotides: TGTGCCAGCAGCCCCCCCGGGGTTAACACTGAAGCTTTCTTT. Translating gives CASSPPGVNTEAFF. Full variable domain (outside the CDR3, taken from reference TRBV7-8 and TRBJ1-1): GAGVSQSPRYKVAKRGQDVALRCDPISGHVSLFWYQQALGQGPEFLTYFQNEAQLDKSGLPSDRFFAERPEGSVSTLKIQRTQQEDSAVYLCASSPPGVNTEAFFGQGTRLTVV.

This chain connects TRBV10-1 to TRBJ2-7; D is ambiguous. From germline, CDR1 is WNHNN and CDR2 SYGVQD (reference sequence). V lost 8 bases, J lost 6 bases, and 20 bases lay in between. The CDR3 loop spans 14 amino acids. The CDR3 DNA reads TGCGCCAGCCATCCGCGGACCGCCGGTCCCGAGCAGTACTTC. It is translated as CASHPRTAGPEQYF.

Note on this clone: A read error may account for a junction end that differs from germline. The J gene is TRBJ2-7, the V gene TRBV2; TRBD1 agrees at 9 bases. The length of the CDR3 is 15 residues. Looked up from germline, CDR1 is SNHLY and CDR2 is FYNNEI. The chain's CDR3 is CASSETSRTGDGPCF. CDR3 DNA: TGTGCCAGCAGTGAAACCTCCCGGACAGGGGATGGGCCGTGCTTC.

The chain joins TRBV5-5 to TRBJ2-7; D tentatively reads TRBD1 or TRBD2 (5 bases each). The ends were cut back, 4 bases at V and 1 base at J, with 9 bases in the middle. CDR1 SGHKS and CDR2 YYEKEE come from the germline V gene (reference sequence). This CDR3 spans 13 amino acids. This CDR3 reads CASSGTVSYEQYF. The DNA of the CDR3 is TGTGCCAGCAGCGGGACGGTATCCTACGAGCAGTACTTC.

The chain carries TRBV7-3 and TRBJ1-1, with D uncertain. The CDR3 loop spans 11 amino acids. Germline V gene lookup returns CDR1 SGHTA and CDR2 FQGTGA. The V end lost 10 bases, the J end lost 5 bases, and 11 bases lay between the germline ends. CDR3 region: CATNSGTEAFF. The DNA of the CDR3 is TGTGCCACCAACTCCGGAACTGAAGCTTTCTTT.

This sequence joins TRBV25-1 and TRBJ2-5; D is perhaps TRBD2 (5 bases). CDR1 is MGHDK and CDR2 is SYGVNS in the germline V gene. The ends were cut back, 3 bases at V and 5 bases at J, with 19 bases in the middle. The CDR3 has 16 residues. CDR3 DNA: TGTGCCAGCAGTGACGATACGGGATTCGTGGACGAGACCCAGTACTTC. Protein: CASSDDTGFVDETQYF.

This chain uses TRBV3-1 (or the pseudogene TRBV3-2) with TRBJ2-7; 7 bases fit TRBD1. The V and J ends lost 3 bases and 4 bases, in that order; junction bases with no gene match: 9. Germline assignment: CDR1 LGHDT and CDR2 YNNKEL (reference sequence). CDR3 size: 15 residues. This CDR3 is CASSQQGGYGYEQYF. The CDR3 DNA is TGTGCCAGCAGCCAGCAAGGGGGCTACGGGTACGAGCAGTACTTC.

The chain recombines TRBV5-1 with TRBJ1-6; the match to TRBD1 covers 8 bases. Germline loops: CDR1 SGHRS, CDR2 YFSETQ. The CDR3 runs to 14 residues. V lost 1 base and J lost 7; bases outside the gene matches: 1. CDR3 nucleotides: TGCGCCAGCAGCTTGAGACAGGGGAATTCACCCCTCCACTTT. Protein product: CASSLRQGNSPLHF. The entire variable domain, with the rest obtained from reference TRBV5-1 and TRBJ1-6, is as follows: KAGVTQTPRYLIKTRGQQVTLSCSPISGHRSVSWYQQTPGQGLQFLFEYFSETQRNKGNFPGRFSGRQFSNSRSEMNVSTLELGDSALYLCASSLRQGNSPLHFGNGTRLTVT.

V and J are TRBV6-1 and TRBJ2-2; the match to TRBD2 covers 8 bases. V dropped 6 bases and J dropped 7; count of bases not matched to a gene: 4. The CDR3 runs 13 residues. Germline values: CDR1 MNHNS, CDR2 SASEGT. The CDR3, as DNA: TGTGCCAGCAGCCCCGGGAGGGTCGGGGAGCTGTTTTTT. It specifies CASSPGRVGELFF.

In DNA form, the CDR3 reads TGTGCCAGCAGCTTAGGGGGGGTACGCACCGGGGAGCTGTTTTTT. Translation: CASSLGGVRTGELFF. The rearrangement links TRBV7-2 to TRBJ2-2; possibly TRBD2 for D (6 bases). The CDR3 contains 15 residues. Germline V gene sequence: CDR1 SGHTA, CDR2 FQGNSA. V lost 1 base to trimming and J lost 4 bases, with 10 bases between them.

This chain joins TRBV7-3 and TRBJ2-1, with TRBD2 matching over 12 bases. Trimming removed 5 bases from V and 7 bases from J; junction bases left unmatched: 6. The CDR3 consists of 15 residues. Germline V gene lookup returns CDR1 SGHTA and CDR2 FQGTGA. The CDR3 loop is CASSPTSGGPNEQFF. As DNA, the CDR3 is TGTGCCAGCAGCCCGACTAGCGGGGGTCCAAATGAGCAGTTCTTC.

V and J are TRBV27 and TRBJ2-2; maybe TRBD2 (5 bases). The CDR3 spans 12 residues. Trimming shortened V by 7 bases and J by 6 bases, and 9 bases separated the two germline ends. Germline V gene sequence: CDR1 MNHEY, CDR2 SMNVEV (reference sequence). CDR3 loop: CASKTGAGELFF. CDR3 in DNA: TGTGCCAGCAAGACCGGGGCCGGGGAGCTGTTTTTT.

This sequence joins TRBV30 and TRBJ1-4, with D perhaps matching TRBD1 (5 bases). Germline V gives CDR1 GTSNPN, CDR2 SVGIG (reference sequence). Between the trimmed V and J ends, which lost 4 bases and 4 bases, there was a span of 10 bases. The CDR3 spans 13 residues. Here the CDR3 DNA reads TGTGCCTGGAATACAGGCTATAATGAAAAACTGTTTTTT. The encoded protein is CAWNTGYNEKLFF.

The chain joins TRBV11-1 to TRBJ2-7; D possibly corresponds to TRBD1 (6 bases). CDR3 length: 16 amino acids. CDR1 and CDR2 (germline): SGHAT, FQDESV (reference sequence). Trimming removed 5 bases from V and 0 bases from J, with 17 bases in between. The CDR3 DNA reads as TGTGCCAGCAGCCCCCCCCGGACAGTCCTCTCCTACGAGCAGTACTTC. Encoded protein: CASSPPRTVLSYEQYF. The full variable domain, in which reference TRBV11-1 and TRBJ2-7 provide the parts outside the CDR3, is EAEVAQSPRYKITEKSQAVAFWCDPISGHATLYWYRQILGQGPELLVQFQDESVVDDSQLPKDRFSAERLKGVDSTLKIQPAELGDSAMYLCASSPPRTVLSYEQYFGPGTRLTVT.

The chain joins TRBV7-9 to TRBJ2-5; D is uncertain. The V gene lost 1 base and the J gene lost 5 bases, with 8 bases spanning the gap. CDR1 SEHNR and CDR2 FQNEAQ come from the germline V gene (reference sequence). The CDR3 has 13 residues. The CDR3 DNA follows: TGTGCCAGCAGCTTAGGGGGTGAGGAGACCCAGTACTTC. Translation: CASSLGGEETQYF.

The chain recombines TRBV14 with TRBJ2-7; no definite D call. Germline V gives CDR1 SGHDN, CDR2 FVKESK. The CDR3 sequence is 17 residues long. Trimming pared 0 bases from V and 2 bases from J, leaving 17 bases between. The CDR3 DNA is TGTGCCAGCAGCCAAGACATGGGGTGGGCGATTACCTACGAGCAGTACTTC. This gives the protein CASSQDMGWAITYEQYF.

This clone was detected only a few times. CDR3 sequence (DNA): TGTGCCAGCAGAGGGACAGGGGACTATGGCTACACCTTC. As protein: CASRGTGDYGYTF. The chain recombines TRBV11-3 with TRBJ1-2, with TRBD1 identical over 10 bases. There are 13 residues in the CDR3. The germline V gene encodes CDR1 SGHNT and CDR2 YENEEA. J was trimmed by 3 bases and V by 6 bases; bases with no gene match: 1.

V usage is TRBV18 and J usage is TRBJ2-6; TRBD1 matches 7 bases. CDR3 length equals 15 residues. V trimming: 3 bases; J trimming: 2 bases; junction bases outside the gene matches: 1. Germline CDR1 and CDR2: KGHSH and LQKENI. The CDR3 DNA is TGTGCCAGCTCACCTGGACAGGCTGGGGCCAACGTCCTGACTTTC. It yields the protein CASSPGQAGANVLTF.

V gene TRBV6-2 or TRBV6-3 combines with J gene TRBJ2-5; D perhaps matches TRBD1 (6 bases). Trimming cost V 2 bases and J 6 bases, with 13 bases left between them. Germline CDR1 and CDR2: MNHEY and SVGEGT. The CDR3 length is 14 residues. The CDR3 region is CASSYGGAQKTQYF. The CDR3 region has the DNA TGTGCCAGCAGTTACGGGGGCGCGCAGAAGACCCAGTACTTC.

The chain uses TRBV5-1 and TRBJ2-1, with 7 bases fitting TRBD1. CDR1 is SGHRS, CDR2 YFSETQ, per germline. The CDR3 is 16 amino acids. V trimming: 4 bases; J trimming: 5 bases; junction bases outside the gene matches: 12. The CDR3 DNA reads TGCGCCAGCAGCCCCCCCCTGGGGACAGACAACAATGAGCAGTTCTTC. This gives the protein CASSPPLGTDNNEQFF.